This section outlines one TCR beta chain sequence together with its context. Its antigen is not yet known. Qualities for individual bases were not recorded, and no much larger clone is one base off. The germline V gene (reference sequence) yields DFQATT for CDR1 and SNEGSKA for CDR2. V loses 5 bases at its end and J loses 0 bases; junction bases beyond the gene matches: 4. Including cysteine and phenylalanine, the CDR3 has 14 amino acids. Only the CDR3 DNA stays, 42 bases, in frame from base 1. Library preparation employed RACE. This sample was sequenced with a NextSeq 500. Library preparation attached unique molecular identifiers to individual cDNA molecules for quantitative, reproducible TCR counting. Each blood RNA sample was used to sequence both TCR alpha and TCR beta chains. The study's processing was this. The median number of TCRs per sample was 95,638, ranging from about 23,224 to 750,000. V, J and CDR3 annotation of the TCR reads was carried out using the Decombinator software suite. For the PS versus PT1 abundance plots, all samples were subsampled to the same number of TCRs (28,000). Expanded TCRs were defined as absent before sensitization and observed at least eight times at the 2-week time point. Using fastp trimming at Q25 and MiXCR clonotype assembly, TCRdb reanalyzed the public sequencing data and kept in-frame beta chains. When rows share a CDR3 protein, they turn into one entry using the most common DNA and genes. Clone size and V and J calls follow TCRdb, not the original study. Recorded for this sample are 150,000 to 200,000 distinct CDR3 sequences; 25% to 35% of them occurred a single time. Roughly 3% of the sample is held by the ten biggest clonotypes.

This specimen belongs to a study of human T cells and chemical hapten exposure (dated by TCRdb to about 2021). At the level of the whole study: For sensitization, 2% DPC in acetone was applied to a roughly 2 cm by roughly 2 cm area of upper inner arm skin. Weekly therapeutic DPC doses were additionally applied to the scalp of patients throughout the approximately 23-week study period. Patch testing was performed on the upper back with Finn chambers containing 0.01% DPC, and the patch tests were scored after 6 days according to International Contact Dermatitis Research Group standards. The mostly female patient cohort included alopecia areata with under or over 50% scalp involvement, alopecia totalis and alopecia universalis. Libraries were pooled for sequencing, and variation in per-sample TCR yields was attributed mainly to small differences in library volumes within the pool. The study tracked peripheral blood TCR repertoire changes in vivo during primary and secondary sensitization to the hapten diphenylcyclopropenone (DPC) in alopecia patients. Patient blood was sampled pre-sensitization (week 0) and at 2, 6 and about 24 weeks after DPC sensitization. For TCR sequencing, blood came from twenty-nine alopecia patients at anywhere from one to four time points (pre-sensitization, 2, 6 and 24 weeks).

Reading the label with the study, this specimen's time point is: pre-sensitization, week 0. This specimen's treatment or condition label, per the study, means: therapeutic diphenylcyclopropenone sensitization with weekly scalp DPC. Blood at each patch-test visit was drawn before the patch test was applied. To be eligible, patients had to be aged 18 to 70, diagnosed with alopecia and judged suitable for DPC therapy, while pregnant patients were excluded. Total RNA was isolated from unfractionated whole blood collected in Tempus Blood RNA tubes. Broad study findings and their caveats: After repeated subsampling, changes were observed in the strength of the expansion versus patch-test correlation and in the threshold at which the correlation became significant. Patch test score correlated positively with the number of PT1 expanded TCRs, reaching significance at thresholds 8, 16 and 32 but not at 4. Because every patient had alopecia, a presumed autoimmune disease, the patients' immune response might differ from that of healthy individuals. Significantly more large CDR3 similarity clusters were formed by expanded TCRs than by pre-sensitization or healthy control sets, consistent with antigen-driven responses. DPC sensitization did not change how many TCRs were above 1 in 1000 frequency, and no evidence was found of alterations in global repertoire structure.

The rearrangement joined TRBV20-1 to TRBJ1-5, with 7 bases matching TRBD1. The receptor's source is a woman between 25 and 40 years old with alopecia areata. Some clones in this sample may be carry-over from other donors' samples. The sample here was whole blood, taken in connection with sensitization to the hapten diphenylcyclopropenone (DPC). CDR3 reads: CSAGTEISNQPQHF. The nucleotide sequence reads as follows: TGCAGTGCTGGGACAGAGATTAGCAATCAGCCCCAGCATTTT.